The 21 T cell receptor beta chains below come from one sample, sequenced in a study of shared clonotypes between healthy human individuals. Terminally differentiated effector memory CD45RA+ cells were excluded by CCR7 positive selection of CD45RO-negative cells. TCRdb's copy holds only in-frame clones and misses some; the assay was immunoSEQ multiplex PCR. The sample comprises around 2,100,000 clones, about 95% of which are singletons, and 1% to 1.5% rests with the top ten. Sequenced: naive CD8+ T cells sorted from blood. The receptor source for this set is a man between 18 and 29 years old in good health.

The chain combines TRBV14 with TRBJ1-5; D gene ambiguous. V lost 1 base and J 16 bases, leaving 14 bases between the germline ends. The CDR3 sequence is 12 residues long. The germline gives CDR1 SGHDN, CDR2 FVKESK. Written as DNA, the CDR3 is TGTGCCAGCAGCCAAGGGAACCTTCCGCAACATTTT. Protein sequence: CASSQGNLPQHF.

CDR3 bases: TGTGCCAGCAGTTTAATGGCAGGGGGCACCCACGAGCAGTACTTC. Amino acids: CASSLMAGGTHEQYF. The chain joins TRBV28 to TRBJ2-7, with 8 bases aligning to TRBD1. V lost 2 bases to trimming and J lost 5 bases; unmatched junction nucleotides: 8. There are 15 residues in the CDR3. Germline V CDR1 and CDR2: MDHEN, SYDVKM.

The chain combines TRBV12-5 with TRBJ2-5; 12 bases are a match to TRBD1. Per germline, CDR1 LGHNT and CDR2 FRNRAP. The CDR3 contains 16 residues. The J segment lost 4 bases and the V segment lost 1 base, leaving 4 bases of the junction unmatched. CDR3 sequence reads: CASGLAGQGAGETQYF. The DNA for the CDR3 is TGTGCTAGTGGTTTGGCGGGACAGGGGGCGGGAGAGACCCAGTACTTC.

The chain is built from TRBV10-3 and TRBJ2-3, with TRBD2 identical over 10 bases. V dropped 2 bases and J dropped 4; count of bases not matched to a gene: 6. The germline V gene has CDR1 ENHRY and CDR2 SYGVKD. The CDR3 runs 16 residues. The CDR3 DNA sequence: TGTGCCATCAGTGAGGGAGCGGGGGGGCCCCCAGATACGCAGTATTTT. Protein product: CAISEGAGGPPDTQYF.

The chain joins TRBV19 to TRBJ1-5; D remains unclear. The CDR3 has 16 amino acids. Trimming left V 0 bases short and J 1 base short, with 10 bases between. Germline CDR1 LNHDA, CDR2 SQIVND (reference sequence). The CDR3 is CASSIDRGGSNQPQHF. The CDR3 nucleotides read TGTGCCAGTAGTATAGATCGCGGCGGAAGCAATCAGCCCCAGCATTTT.

This chain connects TRBV6-5 to TRBJ2-5; TRBD2 aligns across 7 bases. Germline V gives CDR1 MNHEY, CDR2 SVGAGI. The trim removed 2 bases at V and 2 bases at J, leaving 8 bases unmatched. This CDR3 contains 16 residues. This CDR3 reads CASSYGGEGRQETQYF. The DNA of the CDR3 is TGTGCCAGCAGTTACGGGGGGGAGGGCCGGCAAGAGACCCAGTACTTC.

Comment on this clone: In the same sample, other DNA sequences code for this CDR3. The chain couples TRBV7-9 to TRBJ2-7, with 8 bases identical to TRBD2. CDR1 and CDR2 (germline): SEHNR, FQNEAQ (reference sequence). The CDR3 has 15 residues. V lost 3 bases and J lost 2; bases outside the gene matches: 6. The CDR3 is CASSLGAGATYEQYF. In DNA, the CDR3 is TGTGCCAGCAGCTTGGGAGCGGGAGCGACCTACGAGCAGTACTTC.

V is TRBV7-3 and J is TRBJ2-1, with TRBD2 identical over 7 bases. Germline CDR1 and CDR2: SGHTA and FQGTGA. V was pared by 5 bases and J by 9 bases, with 7 bases of the junction left unmatched. The CDR3 covers 13 residues. CDR3 amino acids: CASSPSGGSEQFF. The DNA for the CDR3 is TGTGCCAGCAGCCCCTCCGGGGGGAGTGAGCAGTTCTTC.

The J gene is TRBJ2-7, the V gene TRBV13, with 9 bases aligning to TRBD1. The CDR3 sequence is 13 residues long. Looked up from germline, CDR1 is PRHDT and CDR2 is FYEKMQ (reference sequence). Trimming cost V 8 bases and J 5 bases; bases outside gene matches: 7. The CDR3 is CASSDRGAHEQYF. In nucleotides, the CDR3 is TGTGCCAGCTCCGACAGGGGGGCCCACGAGCAGTACTTC. Full variable domain (outside the CDR3, taken from reference TRBV13 and TRBJ2-7): AAGVIQSPRHLIKEKRETATLKCYPIPRHDTVYWYQQGPGQDPQFLISFYEKMQSDKGSIPDRFSAQQFSDYHSELNMSSLELGDSALYFCASSDRGAHEQYFGPGTRLTVT.

Regarding this clone: Other DNA variants within this sample encode the same CDR3. The V call is TRBV5-5, the J call TRBJ2-7; the D call may be TRBD1 or TRBD2 (5 bases each). This CDR3 contains 14 residues. Deletions cut 0 bases from V and 2 bases from J, with 9 bases between. Germline CDR1 is SGHKS and CDR2 is YYEKEE (reference sequence). The CDR3 DNA reads TGTGCCAGCAGCTTGGGTCAGGGACCCTACGAGCAGTACTTC. It is translated as CASSLGQGPYEQYF.

This clone is a singleton in its sample. The chain carries TRBV2 and TRBJ2-2, with D unresolved. Trimming stripped 2 bases from V and 2 bases from J, with 9 bases between. This CDR3 comprises 15 residues. Germline V lookup: CDR1 SNHLY, CDR2 FYNNEI. The CDR3 loop reads CASSEFQFNTGELFF. The CDR3 bases are TGTGCCAGCAGTGAATTTCAGTTTAACACCGGGGAGCTGTTTTTT. The variable domain in full, with the rest retrieved from reference TRBV2 and TRBJ2-2, is EPEVTQTPSHQVTQMGQEVILRCVPISNHLYFYWYRQILGQKVEFLVSFYNNEISEKSEIFDDQFSVERPDGSNFTLKIRSTKLEDSAMYFCASSEFQFNTGELFFGEGSRLTVL.

The V gene is TRBV29-1, the J gene TRBJ2-3; tentative D call: TRBD2 (6 bases). The CDR3 length is 17 residues. CDR1 is SQVTM, CDR2 ANQGSEA, per germline. V was clipped by 1 base and J by 2 bases, with 19 bases between them. The chain's CDR3 is CSVEGLARGTVTDTQYF. CDR3 in DNA: TGCAGCGTTGAAGGGCTAGCGCGAGGCACTGTCACAGATACGCAGTATTTT.

With respect to this clone: This same CDR3 is encoded by further DNA sequences in the sample. V usage is TRBV5-6 and J usage is TRBJ2-7, with D perhaps being TRBD1 or TRBD2 (5 bases each). Between the trimmed V and J ends, which lost 3 bases and 5 bases, there was a span of 9 bases. The CDR3 has 12 residues. Germline V gene lookup returns CDR1 SGHDT and CDR2 YYEEEE. The CDR3 region has the DNA TGTGCCAGCAGCTCTGGGACCCACGAGCAGTACTTC. Its protein is CASSSGTHEQYF.

The rearrangement uses TRBV5-6 and TRBJ2-2, with TRBD2 matching 8 bases. Looked up from germline, CDR1 is SGHDT and CDR2 is YYEEEE. The CDR3 spans 15 residues. V was pared by 0 bases and J by 5 bases, with 3 bases of the junction left unmatched. The CDR3 nucleotides are TGTGCCAGCAGCTTGGAGCGGGAGTGGACCGGGGAGCTGTTTTTT. The encoded protein is CASSLEREWTGELFF. The entire variable domain, with the rest obtained from reference TRBV5-6 and TRBJ2-2, is as follows: DAGVTQSPTHLIKTRGQQVTLRCSPKSGHDTVSWYQQALGQGPQFIFQYYEEEERQRGNFPDRFSGHQFPNYSSELNVNALLLGDSALYLCASSLEREWTGELFFGEGSRLTVL.

The chain has TRBV29-1 and TRBJ2-1, with 11 bases that match TRBD2. The germline V gene has CDR1 SQVTM and CDR2 ANQGSEA. V shed 4 bases and J 9 bases; nucleotides not matched to a gene: 8. The CDR3 is made up of 14 amino acids. The CDR3 spells CSVGLAGSRSEQFF. The DNA of the CDR3 is TGCAGCGTTGGACTAGCGGGAAGTCGGAGTGAGCAGTTCTTC.

The chain recombines TRBV27 with TRBJ1-1; D possibly corresponds to TRBD1 (6 bases). Trimming shortened V by 3 bases and J by 7 bases, and 18 bases separated the two germline ends. The germline V gene encodes CDR1 MNHEY and CDR2 SMNVEV (reference sequence). This CDR3 has 15 residues. The CDR3: CASSFSGGSRNEAFF. The CDR3 DNA follows: TGTGCCAGCAGTTTCTCGGGGGGCAGCCGGAATGAAGCTTTCTTT.

The CDR3 loop is CASSLDPYSTGFTGGYTF. In nucleotides, the CDR3 is TGTGCCAGCAGCTTAGATCCGTACTCGACAGGTTTTACGGGTGGCTACACCTTC. V is TRBV11-2 and J is TRBJ1-2; D may be TRBD1 (6 bases). Trimming removed 0 bases from V and 7 bases from J, with 24 bases in between. Germline values: CDR1 SGHAT, CDR2 FQNNGV. The CDR3 loop spans 18 amino acids.

Worth noting for this clone: Other DNA sequences in this sample translate to the same CDR3. This sequence joins TRBV19 and TRBJ1-1; D gene uncertain. The CDR3 consists of 12 residues. The germline CDR1 and CDR2 sequences are LNHDA and SQIVND (reference sequence). V lost 3 bases and J lost 5, with 7 bases in between. In nucleotides, the CDR3 is TGTGCCAGTAGTATTGCCGGGACTGAAGCTTTCTTT. Translating gives CASSIAGTEAFF.

J is TRBJ2-7 and V is TRBV28, with 10 bases that match TRBD2. Germline V gene data show CDR1 as MDHEN and CDR2 as SYDVKM. V trimming: 4 bases; J trimming: 2 bases; junction bases outside the gene matches: 5. CDR3 length equals 15 residues. The CDR3 sequence is CASSSRTSGAYEQYF. DNA of the CDR3: TGTGCCAGCAGTTCCCGGACTAGCGGAGCCTACGAGCAGTACTTC. Supplemented by reference TRBV28 and TRBJ2-7, the full variable domain reads DVKVTQSSRYLVKRTGEKVFLECVQDMDHENMFWYRQDPGLGLRLIYFSYDVKMKEKGDIPEGYSVSREKKERFSLILESASTNQTSMYLCASSSRTSGAYEQYFGPGTRLTVT.

The rearrangement links TRBV28 to TRBJ2-7, with a possible D match to TRBD2 (7 bases). Germline V CDR1 and CDR2: MDHEN, SYDVKM. Trimming shortened V by 5 bases and J by 5 bases, and 16 bases separated the two germline ends. The length of the CDR3 is 14 residues. The CDR3 DNA is TGTGCCAGCAGTGCGCCGGGGGGCGGGAACGAGCAGTACTTC. This gives the protein CASSAPGGGNEQYF.

The table lists this clone with a count of one. This chain joins TRBV19 and TRBJ2-1; 10 bases map to TRBD2. Germline CDR1 reads LNHDA; CDR2 reads SQIVND (reference sequence). There are 15 residues in the CDR3. The V segment lost 5 bases and the J segment 2 bases; nucleotides outside the gene matches: 3. The CDR3 is CASSVLAGTYNEQFF. As DNA, the CDR3 is TGTGCCAGTAGTGTACTAGCGGGGACCTACAATGAGCAGTTCTTC.